A selection of T cell receptor beta chains follows, all from one sample in a study of blood T cells in healthy people across ages. TCRdb reanalysed the 5' RACE reads using MiXCR and keeps one entry per CDR3 protein. Found here are about 640,000 distinct CDR3 sequences, around three fifths of them singletons; the top ten hold 30% to 45%. Material for sequencing was blood. Receptors originate from a man aged 55 to 70 in good health. The CDR3 runs from the conserved cysteine through the conserved F or W. Each record gives: clone size, D gene, V gene, J gene, CDR3 length, CDR3 DNA, CDR3 protein. The D gene is left open where the match is weak. Clone size is stated in some rows and not others, as once, few, many or a class when expanded.

abundance: few
d_gene: TRBD2
v_gene: TRBV20-1
j_gene: TRBJ2-3
len: 14
CDR3nt: TGCAGTGCTCCCGGGACTAGCGGACGGGATACGCAGTATTTT
CDR3aa: CSAPGTSGRDTQYF

abundance: NA
d_gene: NA
v_gene: TRBV6-6
j_gene: TRBJ2-4
len: 15
CDR3nt: TGTGCCGGCAGGCCTCCCGGAAACAGGGAACGCATTCAGTACTTC
CDR3aa: CAGRPPGNRERIQYF

abundance: NA
d_gene: NA
v_gene: TRBV2
j_gene: TRBJ2-4
len: 12
CDR3nt: TGTGCCAGCAGGCGGGACGGGGACATTCAGTACTTC
CDR3aa: CASRRDGDIQYF

abundance: NA
d_gene: TRBD1
v_gene: TRBV9
j_gene: TRBJ2-4
len: 18
CDR3nt: TGTGCCAGCAGCGGGGACAGGGGGGTTCGGTCAGCCAAAAACATTCAGTACTTC
CDR3aa: CASSGDRGVRSAKNIQYF

abundance: once
d_gene: NA
v_gene: TRBV6-2/TRBV6-3
j_gene: TRBJ2-7
len: 13
CDR3nt: TGTGCCAGCAGTTCCGCCGGGCGCTACGAGCAGTACTTC
CDR3aa: CASSSAGRYEQYF

abundance: NA
d_gene: NA
v_gene: TRBV18
j_gene: TRBJ2-6
len: 19
CDR3nt: TGTGCCAGCTCACCATTTATGCCAACGGTAGCGTCTGGGGCCAACGTCCTGACTTTC
CDR3aa: CASSPFMPTVASGANVLTF

abundance: NA
d_gene: NA
v_gene: TRBV12-3/TRBV12-4
j_gene: TRBJ1-6
len: 13
CDR3nt: TGTGCCAGCAGTTTATTGCGGAATTCACCCCTCCACTTT
CDR3aa: CASSLLRNSPLHF

abundance: NA
d_gene: NA
v_gene: TRBV2
j_gene: TRBJ2-7
len: 15
CDR3nt: TGTGCCAGCCGGCGGGCAGGGAGCTCCTACAATGAGCAGTACTTC
CDR3aa: CASRRAGSSYNEQYF

abundance: NA
d_gene: TRBD1
v_gene: TRBV7-2
j_gene: TRBJ1-6
len: 16
CDR3nt: TGTGCCAGCAGCTTAGAGTCGGGACAGCGGGCTCGCGATCTCCACTTT
CDR3aa: CASSLESGQRARDLHF

abundance: NA
d_gene: TRBD2
v_gene: TRBV20-1
j_gene: TRBJ2-5
len: 14
CDR3nt: TGCAGTGCTTTCGGGCGGGGGGAGCAAGAGACCCAGTACTTC
CDR3aa: CSAFGRGEQETQYF

abundance: NA
d_gene: NA
v_gene: TRBV20-1
j_gene: TRBJ1-2
len: 16
CDR3nt: TGCAGTGTCGCGGGTAGAGTGGCAGGAGCCAACTATGGCTACACCTTC
CDR3aa: CSVAGRVAGANYGYTF

abundance: NA
d_gene: TRBD2
v_gene: TRBV29-1
j_gene: TRBJ2-1
len: 13
CDR3nt: TGCAGCGTTGAAGCCCGGACTAGCCATGAGCAGTTCTTC
CDR3aa: CSVEARTSHEQFF

abundance: NA
d_gene: TRBD2
v_gene: TRBV12-3/TRBV12-4
j_gene: TRBJ2-1
len: 15
CDR3nt: TGTGCCAGCAGTTTAGCCGGGGGGGCCGACAATGAGCAGTTCTTC
CDR3aa: CASSLAGGADNEQFF

abundance: few
d_gene: TRBD2
v_gene: TRBV15
j_gene: TRBJ2-2
len: 13
CDR3nt: TGTGCCACCTCCGGACTAGCCGCCGGGGAGCTGTTTTTT
CDR3aa: CATSGLAAGELFF

abundance: few
d_gene: NA
v_gene: TRBV20-1
j_gene: TRBJ2-3
len: 16
CDR3nt: TGCAGTGCTAGAGATCGACTAGTCTCAGCAGTCGATACGCAGTATTTT
CDR3aa: CSARDRLVSAVDTQYF

abundance: NA
d_gene: TRBD2
v_gene: TRBV5-1
j_gene: TRBJ2-5
len: 14
CDR3nt: TGCGCCAGCAGCATGACGGGAGGGCAAGAGACCCAGTACTTC
CDR3aa: CASSMTGGQETQYF

abundance: NA
d_gene: TRBD1
v_gene: TRBV4-2
j_gene: TRBJ1-4
len: 14
CDR3nt: TGTGCCAGCAGCGTCGAGACAGGGGATGAAAAACTGTTTTTT
CDR3aa: CASSVETGDEKLFF

abundance: many
d_gene: NA
v_gene: TRBV11-2
j_gene: TRBJ2-5
len: 13
CDR3nt: TGTGCCAGCAGCTTTCCTTACCAAGAGACCCAGTACTTC
CDR3aa: CASSFPYQETQYF

abundance: NA
d_gene: NA
v_gene: TRBV6-2/TRBV6-3
j_gene: TRBJ2-1
len: 13
CDR3nt: TGTGCCAGCAGCACCGTGGGCAACAATGAGCAGTTCTTC
CDR3aa: CASSTVGNNEQFF

abundance: NA
d_gene: NA
v_gene: TRBV20-1
j_gene: TRBJ1-4
len: 14
CDR3nt: TGTAGTGCCGCCATGTCGGGGGAGTATGAAAAACTGTTTTTT
CDR3aa: CSAAMSGEYEKLFF

abundance: once
d_gene: NA
v_gene: TRBV29-1
j_gene: TRBJ2-6
len: 15
CDR3nt: TGCAGCGTTTGGACATACCTCTCTGGGGCCAACGTCCTGACTTTC
CDR3aa: CSVWTYLSGANVLTF

abundance: NA
d_gene: NA
v_gene: TRBV6-1
j_gene: TRBJ2-1
len: 12
CDR3nt: TGTGCCAGCAGTGGGGCAACTAGTAGGCAGTTCTTC
CDR3aa: CASSGATSRQFF

abundance: NA
d_gene: NA
v_gene: TRBV2
j_gene: TRBJ2-1
len: 15
CDR3nt: TGTGCCAGCAGTGAGATGAGGACAGATTACAATGAGCAGTTCTTC
CDR3aa: CASSEMRTDYNEQFF

abundance: few
d_gene: TRBD2
v_gene: TRBV11-2
j_gene: TRBJ2-5
len: 15
CDR3nt: TGTGCCAGCAGCGTGACCGGGACTAGCAGAGAGACCCAGTACTTC
CDR3aa: CASSVTGTSRETQYF

abundance: NA
d_gene: NA
v_gene: TRBV6-6
j_gene: TRBJ2-5
len: 15
CDR3nt: TGTGCCAGCAGTTACGCGATGCACGGACAAGAGACCCAGTACTTC
CDR3aa: CASSYAMHGQETQYF

abundance: NA
d_gene: NA
v_gene: TRBV27
j_gene: TRBJ2-5
len: 13
CDR3nt: TGTGCCAGCAGTGTAAGGGGCCGGGAGACCCAGTACTTC
CDR3aa: CASSVRGRETQYF

abundance: NA
d_gene: NA
v_gene: TRBV10-1
j_gene: TRBJ2-1
len: 14
CDR3nt: TGCGCCAGCAGTGCCCCCGGGGCAGGCAATGAGCAGTTCTTC
CDR3aa: CASSAPGAGNEQFF

abundance: NA
d_gene: NA
v_gene: TRBV6-2/TRBV6-3
j_gene: TRBJ2-2
len: 18
CDR3nt: TGTGCCAGCAGTTACCTGCTTTCTAGCGAGGGGGACACCGGGGAGCTGTTTTTT
CDR3aa: CASSYLLSSEGDTGELFF

abundance: few
d_gene: NA
v_gene: TRBV5-1
j_gene: TRBJ2-1
len: 12
CDR3nt: TGCGCCAGCAGCTTGATGTGGAATGAGCAGTTCTTC
CDR3aa: CASSLMWNEQFF

abundance: NA
d_gene: TRBD1
v_gene: TRBV20-1
j_gene: TRBJ2-7
len: 14
CDR3nt: TGCAGTGCTACTCACGACAGGGCTCCCTACGAGCAGTACTTC
CDR3aa: CSATHDRAPYEQYF

abundance: few
d_gene: NA
v_gene: TRBV5-1
j_gene: TRBJ2-1
len: 14
CDR3nt: TGCGCCAGCAGCCTGGACCCCTCCTACAATGAGCAGTTCTTC
CDR3aa: CASSLDPSYNEQFF

abundance: NA
d_gene: NA
v_gene: TRBV27
j_gene: TRBJ2-2
len: 12
CDR3nt: TGTGCCAGCAGTTTATATCGCGGGGAGCTGTTTTTT
CDR3aa: CASSLYRGELFF